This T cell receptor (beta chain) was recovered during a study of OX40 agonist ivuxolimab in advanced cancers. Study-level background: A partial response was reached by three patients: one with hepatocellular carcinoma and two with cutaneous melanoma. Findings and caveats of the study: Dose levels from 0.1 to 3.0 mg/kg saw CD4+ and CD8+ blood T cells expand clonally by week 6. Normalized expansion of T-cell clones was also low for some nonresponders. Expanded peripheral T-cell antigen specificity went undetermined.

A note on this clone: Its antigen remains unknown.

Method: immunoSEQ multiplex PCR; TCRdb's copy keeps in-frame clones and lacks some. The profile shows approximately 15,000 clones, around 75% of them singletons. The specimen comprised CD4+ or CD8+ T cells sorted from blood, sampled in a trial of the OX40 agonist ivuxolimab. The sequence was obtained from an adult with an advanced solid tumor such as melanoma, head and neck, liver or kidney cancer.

The CDR3 nucleotides are TGCAGCGTTGAGGGAGATGACTACACCTTC. Amino acids: CSVEGDDYTF. This chain uses TRBV29-1 with TRBJ1-2; no reliable D call. Trimming removed 3 bases from V and 10 bases from J, with 9 bases in between. Per the germline V gene, CDR1 is SQVTM and CDR2 is ANQGSEA. The CDR3 runs to 10 residues.